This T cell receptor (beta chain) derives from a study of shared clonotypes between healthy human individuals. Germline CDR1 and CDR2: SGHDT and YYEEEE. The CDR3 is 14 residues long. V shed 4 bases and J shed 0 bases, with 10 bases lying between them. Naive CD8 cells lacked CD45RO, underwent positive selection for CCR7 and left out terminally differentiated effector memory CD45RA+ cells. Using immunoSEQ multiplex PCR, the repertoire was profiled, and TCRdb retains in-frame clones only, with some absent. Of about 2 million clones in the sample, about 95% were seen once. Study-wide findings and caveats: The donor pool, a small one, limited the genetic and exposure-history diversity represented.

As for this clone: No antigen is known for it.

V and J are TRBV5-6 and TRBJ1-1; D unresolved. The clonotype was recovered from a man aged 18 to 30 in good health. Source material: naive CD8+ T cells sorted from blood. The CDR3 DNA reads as TGTGCCAGCAGCCCCCCTTACATGAACACTGAAGCTTTCTTT. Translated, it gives CASSPPYMNTEAFF.